A selection of T cell receptor beta chains follows, all from one sample in a study of blood T cell repertoires in COVID-19. Data came from immunoSEQ multiplex PCR; TCRdb stores just in-frame clones and leaves some out. The data show around 340,000 clones, approximately 86% seen once. The sequencing sample was made of peripheral blood. The receptors here all came from a woman aged 55-70 years with COVID-19, enrolled during active disease. Each CDR3 is given with its conserved first and last residue. Each record gives: D gene, J gene, V gene, clone size, CDR3 protein, CDR3 DNA. The D gene is left open where the match is weak. The size entry is marked missing in some rows and otherwise reads once, few, many or a size class.

d_call: .; j_call: TRBJ1-3; v_call: TRBV18; clone_size: .; cdr3_aa: CASSPLRYSGNTIYF; cdr3_nt: TGTGCCAGCTCACCACTACGGTACTCTGGAAACACCATATATTTT
d_call: TRBD1; j_call: TRBJ1-5; v_call: TRBV30; clone_size: few; cdr3_aa: CAWTRGYGNQPQHF; cdr3_nt: TGTGCCTGGACCAGGGGGTATGGCAATCAGCCCCAGCATTTT
d_call: .; j_call: TRBJ1-1; v_call: TRBV7-9; clone_size: .; cdr3_aa: CASSPYFAEAFF; cdr3_nt: TGTGCCAGCAGCCCCTACTTCGCTGAAGCTTTCTTT
d_call: .; j_call: TRBJ2-1; v_call: TRBV6-2/TRBV6-3; clone_size: .; cdr3_aa: CASSSWVGEQFF; cdr3_nt: TGTGCCAGCAGTTCCTGGGTCGGGGAGCAGTTCTTC
d_call: TRBD1; j_call: TRBJ1-1; v_call: TRBV5-1; clone_size: .; cdr3_aa: CASSSQGGNTEAFF; cdr3_nt: TGCGCCAGCAGCTCCCAGGGGGGGAACACTGAAGCTTTCTTT
d_call: .; j_call: TRBJ2-1; v_call: TRBV24-1; clone_size: .; cdr3_aa: CATSDPRGNEQFF; cdr3_nt: TGTGCCACCAGTGACCCTCGAGGCAATGAGCAGTTCTTC
d_call: TRBD2; j_call: TRBJ2-5; v_call: TRBV29-1; clone_size: .; cdr3_aa: CSVDSGGSQETQYF; cdr3_nt: TGCAGCGTTGACTCCGGGGGGAGCCAAGAGACCCAGTACTTC
d_call: .; j_call: TRBJ1-6; v_call: TRBV7-9; clone_size: .; cdr3_aa: CASRADRTNSPLHF; cdr3_nt: TGTGCCAGCAGGGCGGACAGAACAAATTCACCCCTCCACTTT
d_call: .; j_call: TRBJ2-5; v_call: TRBV27; clone_size: once; cdr3_aa: CASSPIRGTQYF; cdr3_nt: TGTGCCAGCAGTCCTATCCGAGGGACCCAGTACTTC
d_call: TRBD1; j_call: TRBJ1-1; v_call: TRBV3-1/TRBV3-2; clone_size: .; cdr3_aa: CASRATGKNTEAFF; cdr3_nt: TGTGCCAGCAGAGCGACAGGGAAGAACACTGAAGCTTTCTTT
d_call: .; j_call: TRBJ1-2; v_call: TRBV4-1; clone_size: .; cdr3_aa: CASSQDRGWGGYTF; cdr3_nt: TGCGCCAGCAGCCAAGACAGGGGTTGGGGCGGCTACACCTTC
d_call: .; j_call: TRBJ1-2; v_call: TRBV2; clone_size: .; cdr3_aa: CASKDRGYGYTF; cdr3_nt: TGTGCCAGCAAGGATAGGGGCTATGGCTACACCTTC
d_call: TRBD2; j_call: TRBJ2-5; v_call: TRBV11-2; clone_size: .; cdr3_aa: CASSFRLAGKERETQYF; cdr3_nt: TGTGCCAGCAGCTTTCGGCTAGCGGGGAAGGAAAGAGAGACCCAGTACTTC
d_call: .; j_call: TRBJ2-1; v_call: TRBV15; clone_size: .; cdr3_aa: CATWGQQRSYNEQFF; cdr3_nt: TGTGCCACCTGGGGACAACAACGCTCCTACAATGAGCAGTTCTTC
d_call: TRBD2; j_call: TRBJ2-7; v_call: TRBV6-5; clone_size: .; cdr3_aa: CASRQGLAPGYEQYF; cdr3_nt: TGTGCCAGCAGGCAAGGACTAGCTCCCGGCTACGAGCAGTACTTC
d_call: .; j_call: TRBJ1-2; v_call: TRBV23-1; clone_size: .; cdr3_aa: CASSRITRPKGVPNYGYTF; cdr3_nt: TGCGCCAGCAGTCGCATAACTAGACCCAAGGGGGTCCCGAACTATGGCTACACCTTC
d_call: TRBD1; j_call: TRBJ1-2; v_call: TRBV2; clone_size: .; cdr3_aa: CASSEPGQGNYGYTF; cdr3_nt: TGTGCCAGCAGTGAACCGGGACAGGGGAACTATGGCTACACCTTC
d_call: TRBD1; j_call: TRBJ1-2; v_call: TRBV27; clone_size: .; cdr3_aa: CASSLGQGAYGYTF; cdr3_nt: TGTGCCAGCAGTCTTGGACAGGGGGCCTATGGCTACACCTTC
d_call: .; j_call: TRBJ1-6; v_call: TRBV11-2; clone_size: .; cdr3_aa: CASSLDTGGGSPLHF; cdr3_nt: TGTGCCAGCAGCTTAGATACGGGGGGGGGTTCACCCCTCCACTTT
d_call: .; j_call: TRBJ2-1; v_call: TRBV24-1; clone_size: .; cdr3_aa: CATSDSTGTLNEQFF; cdr3_nt: TGTGCCACCAGTGACTCAACCGGGACACTCAATGAGCAGTTCTTC
d_call: .; j_call: TRBJ2-5; v_call: TRBV20-1; clone_size: .; cdr3_aa: CSASGPGGGETQYF; cdr3_nt: TGCAGTGCTAGTGGCCCGGGGGGCGGAGAGACCCAGTACTTC
d_call: .; j_call: TRBJ1-3; v_call: TRBV11-3; clone_size: .; cdr3_aa: CASSPPGSSGNTIYF; cdr3_nt: TGTGCCAGCAGCCCTCCGGGGTCCTCTGGAAACACCATATATTTT
d_call: TRBD2; j_call: TRBJ2-5; v_call: TRBV5-4; clone_size: .; cdr3_aa: CASSLGAGVLAEETQYF; cdr3_nt: TGTGCCAGCAGCTTGGGGGCGGGGGTCCTAGCGGAAGAGACCCAGTACTTC
d_call: TRBD2; j_call: TRBJ2-5; v_call: TRBV7-3; clone_size: .; cdr3_aa: CASSLKGGGAEETQYF; cdr3_nt: TGTGCCAGCAGCTTAAAGGGCGGGGGGGCCGAAGAGACCCAGTACTTC
d_call: .; j_call: TRBJ1-4; v_call: TRBV15; clone_size: once; cdr3_aa: CATSTYQTEKLFF; cdr3_nt: TGTGCCACCAGCACATACCAGACAGAAAAACTGTTTTTT
d_call: .; j_call: TRBJ2-1; v_call: TRBV12-5; clone_size: once; cdr3_aa: CASGLGGGTSEQFF; cdr3_nt: TGTGCTAGTGGTTTAGGGGGGGGAACTAGTGAGCAGTTCTTC
d_call: .; j_call: TRBJ2-7; v_call: TRBV5-4; clone_size: .; cdr3_aa: CASSLQGGDYEQYF; cdr3_nt: TGTGCCAGCAGCTTGCAGGGGGGTGACTACGAGCAGTACTTC
d_call: .; j_call: TRBJ1-2; v_call: TRBV12-3/TRBV12-4; clone_size: .; cdr3_aa: CASSWSNYGYTF; cdr3_nt: TGTGCCAGCAGTTGGAGTAACTATGGCTACACCTTC
d_call: .; j_call: TRBJ2-7; v_call: TRBV11-2; clone_size: .; cdr3_aa: CASSLLASDGYEQYF; cdr3_nt: TGTGCCAGCAGCTTACTGGCTAGCGACGGTTACGAGCAGTACTTC
d_call: .; j_call: TRBJ1-2; v_call: TRBV5-1; clone_size: .; cdr3_aa: CASSEGQSYYGYTF; cdr3_nt: TGCGCCAGCAGCGAAGGACAGTCCTATTATGGCTACACCTTC
d_call: .; j_call: TRBJ1-3; v_call: TRBV29-1; clone_size: few; cdr3_aa: CSVEKTAGDTIYF; cdr3_nt: TGCAGCGTTGAAAAGACGGCGGGGGACACCATATATTTT
d_call: .; j_call: TRBJ1-1; v_call: TRBV30; clone_size: .; cdr3_aa: CAWSEDSNTEAFF; cdr3_nt: TGTGCCTGGAGTGAGGACAGTAACACTGAAGCTTTCTTT
d_call: .; j_call: TRBJ2-3; v_call: TRBV6-4; clone_size: few; cdr3_aa: CASSDDRGDTQYF; cdr3_nt: TGTGCCAGCAGCGACGACAGAGGAGATACGCAGTATTTT
d_call: .; j_call: TRBJ1-5; v_call: TRBV7-6; clone_size: .; cdr3_aa: CASSLAPGVGNQPQHF; cdr3_nt: TGTGCCAGCAGCTTAGCTCCCGGGGTGGGCAATCAGCCCCAGCATTTT
d_call: TRBD1; j_call: TRBJ1-4; v_call: TRBV5-1; clone_size: .; cdr3_aa: CASSFQQGAANEKLFF; cdr3_nt: TGCGCCAGCAGCTTCCAACAGGGGGCGGCTAATGAAAAACTGTTTTTT
d_call: .; j_call: TRBJ1-4; v_call: TRBV6-5; clone_size: .; cdr3_aa: CASSYSTGPVEKLFF; cdr3_nt: TGTGCCAGCAGTTACTCGACAGGACCTGTGGAAAAACTGTTTTTT
d_call: TRBD2; j_call: TRBJ2-7; v_call: TRBV7-2; clone_size: .; cdr3_aa: CASSPRLAGAYEQYF; cdr3_nt: TGTGCCAGCAGCCCGAGACTAGCGGGAGCCTACGAGCAGTACTTC
d_call: TRBD1; j_call: TRBJ1-2; v_call: TRBV20-1; clone_size: .; cdr3_aa: CSAIQGYGYTF; cdr3_nt: TGCAGTGCCATACAGGGGTATGGCTACACCTTC
d_call: .; j_call: TRBJ2-3; v_call: TRBV4-1; clone_size: once; cdr3_aa: CASSQDPTTGTDTQYF; cdr3_nt: TGCGCCAGCAGCCAAGATCCTACTACGGGAACAGATACGCAGTATTTT
d_call: TRBD1; j_call: TRBJ1-2; v_call: TRBV5-1; clone_size: .; cdr3_aa: CASSLASGTGIYYGYTF; cdr3_nt: TGCGCCAGCAGCTTGGCGTCCGGGACAGGGATTTACTATGGCTACACCTTC
d_call: .; j_call: TRBJ2-5; v_call: TRBV7-8; clone_size: once; cdr3_aa: CASSLELDQETQYF; cdr3_nt: TGTGCCAGCAGCTTAGAGCTAGACCAAGAGACCCAGTACTTC
d_call: TRBD1; j_call: TRBJ2-4; v_call: TRBV11-3; clone_size: once; cdr3_aa: CASSEQGQGSTKNIQYF; cdr3_nt: TGTGCCAGCAGTGAGCAGGGACAGGGAAGCACCAAAAACATTCAGTACTTC
d_call: .; j_call: TRBJ1-2; v_call: TRBV5-1; clone_size: .; cdr3_aa: CASSMNREQYGYTF; cdr3_nt: TGCGCCAGCAGCATGAACAGGGAACAGTATGGCTACACCTTC
d_call: TRBD1; j_call: TRBJ2-7; v_call: TRBV29-1; clone_size: few; cdr3_aa: CSAGDRGYEQYF; cdr3_nt: TGCAGCGCCGGGGACAGGGGCTACGAGCAGTACTTC
d_call: .; j_call: TRBJ2-2; v_call: TRBV5-4; clone_size: .; cdr3_aa: CASSTGTPTGELFF; cdr3_nt: TGTGCCAGCAGCACCGGGACACCTACCGGGGAGCTGTTTTTT
d_call: .; j_call: TRBJ2-2; v_call: TRBV12-5; clone_size: .; cdr3_aa: CASGVGLRTNTGELFF; cdr3_nt: TGTGCTAGTGGTGTGGGACTCCGGACGAACACCGGGGAGCTGTTTTTT
d_call: TRBD1; j_call: TRBJ2-7; v_call: TRBV10-3; clone_size: .; cdr3_aa: CATGQGSYEQYF; cdr3_nt: TGTGCCACAGGACAGGGGTCGTACGAGCAGTACTTC
d_call: .; j_call: TRBJ1-5; v_call: TRBV2; clone_size: .; cdr3_aa: CASAAGWNQPQHF; cdr3_nt: TGTGCCAGTGCTGCAGGGTGGAATCAGCCCCAGCATTTT
d_call: .; j_call: TRBJ1-1; v_call: TRBV5-1; clone_size: .; cdr3_aa: CASSLGGYPTEAFF; cdr3_nt: TGCGCCAGCAGCTTGGGAGGGTACCCCACTGAAGCTTTCTTT